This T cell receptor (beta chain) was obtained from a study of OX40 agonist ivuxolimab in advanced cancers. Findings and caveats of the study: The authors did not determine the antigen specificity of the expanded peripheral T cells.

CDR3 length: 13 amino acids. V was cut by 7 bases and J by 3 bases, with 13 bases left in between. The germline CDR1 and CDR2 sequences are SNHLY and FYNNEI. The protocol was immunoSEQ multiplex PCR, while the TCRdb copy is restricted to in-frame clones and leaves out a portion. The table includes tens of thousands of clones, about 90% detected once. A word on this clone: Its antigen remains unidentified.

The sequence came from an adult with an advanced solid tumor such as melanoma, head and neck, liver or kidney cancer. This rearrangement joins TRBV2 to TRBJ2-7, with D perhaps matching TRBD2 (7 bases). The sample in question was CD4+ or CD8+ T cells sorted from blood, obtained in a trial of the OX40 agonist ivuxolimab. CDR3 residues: CASNRGAVYEQYF. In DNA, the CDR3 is TGTGCCAGCAATCGGGGGGCGGTCTACGAGCAGTACTTC.